The 14 T cell receptor beta chains presented below share a single source sample, sequenced in a study of T cells in Graves' hyperthyroidism and ophthalmopathy. RNA transcripts provided the source from which TCR beta CDR3 regions were amplified. A set of HTBI primers served as the primers for a first-round RT-PCR of the TCR CDR3. MiXCR, run by TCRdb on the multiplex PCR reads, gives a single entry per CDR3 protein. The sample includes 600,000 to 750,000 distinct CDR3 sequences, 15% to 20% of them seen just once. Material for sequencing was blood. These receptors were collected from a man in his fifties or sixties with Graves' hyperthyroidism.

The chain uses TRBV9 and TRBJ1-5; 10 nucleotides align to TRBD1. The CDR3 length is 15 residues. V lost 4 bases, J lost 9 bases, and 10 bases stayed unmatched. CDR1 SGDLS and CDR2 YYNGEE come from the germline V gene. The CDR3 reads CASSFGTGEGRPQHF. The CDR3 DNA reads as TGTGCCAGCAGCTTCGGGACAGGGGAAGGGAGGCCCCAGCATTTT.

This clonotype was observed at least ten times. The chain recombines TRBV12-3 or TRBV12-4 with TRBJ2-7; 8 bases line up with TRBD1. This CDR3 spans 14 amino acids. Unmatched junction bases numbered 7, after V lost 4 bases and J lost 5 bases. CDR3 in amino acids: CASSSRQGRHEQYF. The CDR3 DNA reads as TGTGCCAGCAGTTCGCGACAGGGGAGGCACGAGCAGTACTTC.

This clonotype was detected only a few times. This chain links TRBV20-1 with TRBJ1-2, with D perhaps TRBD1 (5 bases). This CDR3 has 10 amino acids. The V and J ends lost 6 bases and 8 bases respectively, with 10 bases between them. Germline V lookup: CDR1 DFQATT, CDR2 SNEGSKA (reference sequence). CDR3 coding DNA: TGCAGTGCCCTTGAGGGGGGCTACACCTTC. Protein sequence: CSALEGGYTF.

This clonotype was recorded a few times. The chain combines TRBV5-1 with TRBJ1-1; D perhaps matches TRBD1 (5 bases). The CDR3 sequence is 16 residues long. Looked up from germline, CDR1 is SGHRS and CDR2 is YFSETQ. Trimming took 0 bases from V and 6 from J, leaving 18 bases between them. The CDR3 nucleotides read TGCGCCAGCAGCTTGGATGCGGGCACCGGGGGGGCTGAAGCTTTCTTT. It yields the protein CASSLDAGTGGAEAFF.

This clonotype has just a few counts. This chain connects TRBV7-6 to TRBJ2-1; tentatively, D is TRBD2 (7 bases). V lost 5 bases and J 0 bases, leaving 20 bases between the germline ends. The CDR3 has 18 amino acids. CDR1 SGHVS and CDR2 FNYEAQ come from the germline V gene. The CDR3 reads CASSETQTSRGSYNEQFF. The CDR3 DNA sequence: TGTGCCAGCAGCGAGACCCAGACTAGCAGGGGCTCCTACAATGAGCAGTTCTTC.

Remarks on this clonotype: Being one base from a much bigger clone, this may be a read error. The rearrangement joins TRBV11-2 to TRBJ1-1; D unclear. The CDR3 totals 15 residues. The germline V gene has CDR1 SGHAT and CDR2 FQNNGV. Trimming pared 2 bases from V and 4 bases from J, leaving 14 bases between. The CDR3 protein is CASSLSRSLSTEAFF. The CDR3 bases are TGTGCCAGCAGCTTATCTCGGTCGTTGAGCACTGAAGCTTTCTTT.

This chain links TRBV19 with TRBJ2-7, with a possible D match to TRBD1 (6 bases). Per germline, CDR1 LNHDA and CDR2 SQIVND (reference sequence). V was pared by 5 bases and J by 4 bases, with 9 bases between. This CDR3 is 12 amino acids long. The CDR3 nucleotides read TGTGCCAGTAGTGGGACAAAGTACGAGCAGTACTTC. Protein sequence: CASSGTKYEQYF.

The DNA of the CDR3 is TGTGCCAGCAGGGGCAGACCCCAGACCCAGCCTCTTAATTCACCCCTCCACTTT. Translation gives CASRGRPQTQPLNSPLHF. The chain recombines TRBV28 with TRBJ1-6; no definite D call. V was pared by 6 bases and J by 6 bases, with 24 bases between. Germline V gene data show CDR1 as MDHEN and CDR2 as SYDVKM. This CDR3 has 18 residues.

This rearrangement joins TRBV2 to TRBJ2-1; D is ambiguous. Germline loops: CDR1 SNHLY, CDR2 FYNNEI. This CDR3 spans 13 amino acids. V gave up 3 bases and J gave up 8 bases, with 11 bases separating them. The CDR3 coding sequence is TGTGCCAGCAGTGACCCGCCATTAGATGAGCAGTTCTTC. Its translation is CASSDPPLDEQFF.

This clonotype occurred a few times. The chain links TRBV19 to TRBJ1-6; D gene unclear. V gave up 5 bases and J gave up 0 bases, with 8 bases separating them. This CDR3 is 15 amino acids long. Germline values: CDR1 LNHDA, CDR2 SQIVND (reference sequence). Written as DNA, the CDR3 is TGTGCCAGTAGTGGATCGAGCTCCTATAATTCACCCCTCCACTTT. Translation gives CASSGSSSYNSPLHF.

This clonotype has at least ten counts. This chain uses TRBV12-3 or TRBV12-4 with TRBJ2-1; 9 bases match TRBD2. The CDR3 extends over 16 amino acids. The junction had 14 bases not matched to a gene; V was cut back by 6 bases and J by 8 bases. For the CDR3, the DNA is TGTGCCAGCAGCCCCCGCGGGGCGGGAGGGGCGGATGAGCAGTTCTTC. Its translation: CASSPRGAGGADEQFF.

The genes are TRBV4-1 and TRBJ2-2; 7 bases line up with TRBD1. The CDR3 spans 14 residues. Losses at the gene ends were 4 bases for V and 6 bases for J; bases not matched to a gene: 5. Germline assignment: CDR1 MGHRA and CDR2 YSYEKL. The CDR3 region has the DNA TGCGCCAGCAGCCTAAACAGGGGAGCCGGGGAGCTGTTTTTT. Protein: CASSLNRGAGELFF.

This chain links TRBV7-9 with TRBJ1-4; D gene ambiguous. The ends were cut back, 4 bases at V and 4 bases at J, with 19 bases in the middle. The V gene's germline CDR1 is SEHNR and CDR2 FQNEAQ (reference sequence). The CDR3 length is 17 residues. The CDR3 DNA follows: TGTGCCAGCAGCTCCAAGCTCGACGGCCGTCATAATGAAAAACTGTTTTTT. Amino acid sequence: CASSSKLDGRHNEKLFF.

This clonotype was counted a few times. A clone one base away is much larger, so this may be a read error. The chain links TRBV11-1 to TRBJ2-7; D possibly corresponds to TRBD1 (5 bases). Per germline, CDR1 SGHAT and CDR2 FQDESV (reference sequence). The CDR3 is made up of 15 amino acids. DNA of the CDR3: TGTGCCAGCAGCTTAGAAGACAGTATCTCGTTGGAGCGGTACTTC. Protein product: CASSLEDSISLERYF.